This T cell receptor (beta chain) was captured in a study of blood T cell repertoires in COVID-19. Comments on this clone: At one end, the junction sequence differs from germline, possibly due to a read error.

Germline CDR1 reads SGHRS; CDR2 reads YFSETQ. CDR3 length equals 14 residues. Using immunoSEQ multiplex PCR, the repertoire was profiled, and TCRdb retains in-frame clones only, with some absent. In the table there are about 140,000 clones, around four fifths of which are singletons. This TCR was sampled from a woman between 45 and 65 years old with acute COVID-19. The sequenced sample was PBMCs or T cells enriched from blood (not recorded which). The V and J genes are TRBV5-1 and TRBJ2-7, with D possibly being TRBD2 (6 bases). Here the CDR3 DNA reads TGCGCCAGCAGTAGGGACTCACCCTCCGACGAGCAGTACTTC. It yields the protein CASSRDSPSDEQYF.